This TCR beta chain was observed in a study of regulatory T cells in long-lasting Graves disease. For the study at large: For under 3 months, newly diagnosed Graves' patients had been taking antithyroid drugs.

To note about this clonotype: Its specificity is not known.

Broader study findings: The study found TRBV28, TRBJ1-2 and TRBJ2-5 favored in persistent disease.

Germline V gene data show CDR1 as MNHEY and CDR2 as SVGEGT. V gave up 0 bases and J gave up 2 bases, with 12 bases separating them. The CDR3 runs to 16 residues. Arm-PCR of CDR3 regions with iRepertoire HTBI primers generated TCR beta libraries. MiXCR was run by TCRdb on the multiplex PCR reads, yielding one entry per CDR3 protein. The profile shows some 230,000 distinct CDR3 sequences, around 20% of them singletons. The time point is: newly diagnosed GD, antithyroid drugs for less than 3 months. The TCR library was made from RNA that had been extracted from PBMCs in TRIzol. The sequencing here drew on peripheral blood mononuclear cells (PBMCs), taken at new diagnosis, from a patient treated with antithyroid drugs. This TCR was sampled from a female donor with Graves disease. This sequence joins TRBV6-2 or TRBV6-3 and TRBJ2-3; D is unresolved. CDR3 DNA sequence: TGTGCCAGCAGTTACTCCCTAGGGCGAAACACAGATACGCAGTATTTT. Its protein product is CASSYSLGRNTDTQYF.